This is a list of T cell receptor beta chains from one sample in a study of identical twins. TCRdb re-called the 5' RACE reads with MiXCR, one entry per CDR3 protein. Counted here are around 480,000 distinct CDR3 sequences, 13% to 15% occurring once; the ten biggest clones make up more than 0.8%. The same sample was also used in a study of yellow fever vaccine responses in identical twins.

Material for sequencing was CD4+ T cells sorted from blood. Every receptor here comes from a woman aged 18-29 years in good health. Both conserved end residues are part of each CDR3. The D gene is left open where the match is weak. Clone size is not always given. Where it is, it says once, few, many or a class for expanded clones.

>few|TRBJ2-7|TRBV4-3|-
CASSQDENVEQYF
TGCGCCAGCAGCCAAGATGAGAACGTGGAGCAGTACTTC
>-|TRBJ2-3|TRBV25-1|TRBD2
CASSGAFGREADTQYF
TGTGCCAGCAGTGGAGCCTTTGGGCGGGAGGCAGATACGCAGTATTTT
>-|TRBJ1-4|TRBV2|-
CASSDQGITNEKLFF
TGTGCCAGCAGTGACCAGGGGATAACTAATGAAAAACTGTTTTTT
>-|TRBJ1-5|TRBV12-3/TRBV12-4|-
CASTRSGYNQPQHF
TGTGCCAGCACACGGTCGGGGTACAATCAGCCCCAGCATTTT
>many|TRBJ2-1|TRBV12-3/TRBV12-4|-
CASSLALIGGEQFF
TGTGCCAGCAGTTTAGCTCTAATAGGGGGTGAGCAGTTCTTC
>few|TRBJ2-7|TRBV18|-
CASSTTLQGAPFVEQYF
TGTGCCAGCTCAACAACCCTACAGGGAGCCCCATTTGTCGAGCAGTACTTC
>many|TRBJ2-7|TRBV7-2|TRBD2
CASSLAGTSGGYEQYF
TGTGCCAGCAGCTTAGCGGGGACTAGCGGGGGCTACGAGCAGTACTTC
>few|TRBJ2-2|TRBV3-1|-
CASSQEERVTYTGELFF
TGTGCCAGCAGCCAAGAGGAGCGGGTCACATACACCGGGGAGCTGTTTTTT
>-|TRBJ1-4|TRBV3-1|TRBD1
CASSHDTGTGAEKLFF
TGTGCCAGCAGCCATGACACCGGGACAGGGGCTGAAAAACTGTTTTTT
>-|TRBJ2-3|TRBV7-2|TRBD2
CASSLAGTNPHVTQYF
TGTGCCAGCAGCTTAGCCGGGACTAACCCCCATGTTACGCAGTATTTT
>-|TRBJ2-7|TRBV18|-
CASSEQGGAYEQYF
TGTGCCAGCTCCGAACAGGGAGGGGCCTACGAGCAGTACTTC
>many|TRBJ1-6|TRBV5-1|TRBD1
CASSWDSSNSPLHF
TGCGCCAGCAGCTGGGACAGTTCAAATTCACCCCTCCACTTT
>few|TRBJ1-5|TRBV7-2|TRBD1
CASSLFGQGVGNQPQHF
TGTGCCAGCAGCTTGTTTGGACAGGGAGTTGGCAATCAGCCCCAGCATTTT
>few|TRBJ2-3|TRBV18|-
CASSPNRRGRSDTQYF
TGTGCCAGCTCACCTAACAGGAGGGGTCGCTCAGATACGCAGTATTTT